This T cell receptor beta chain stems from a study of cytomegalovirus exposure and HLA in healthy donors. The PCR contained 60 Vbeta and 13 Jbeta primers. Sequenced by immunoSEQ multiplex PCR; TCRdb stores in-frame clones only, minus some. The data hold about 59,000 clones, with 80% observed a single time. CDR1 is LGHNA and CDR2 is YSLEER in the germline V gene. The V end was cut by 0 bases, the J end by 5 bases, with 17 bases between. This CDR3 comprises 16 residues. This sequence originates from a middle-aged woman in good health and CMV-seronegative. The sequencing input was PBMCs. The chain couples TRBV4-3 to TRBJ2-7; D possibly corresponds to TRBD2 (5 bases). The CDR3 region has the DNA TGCGCCAGCAGCCAAGAGGGTCGACTACCGTTCGACGAGCAGTACTTC. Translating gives CASSQEGRLPFDEQYF.